The 22 T cell receptor beta chains below were found in one sample sequenced in a study of shared clonotypes between healthy human individuals. Repertoires were generated with immunoSEQ multiplex PCR, while TCRdb's copy carries only in-frame clones and drops some. The data contain roughly 700,000 clones, roughly 70% of them singletons. The sample taken for sequencing was memory CD4+ T cells sorted from blood. Subset denoted: CD45RA-negative fraction. These TCRs come from a woman younger than 45 in good health.

The chain carries TRBV5-4 and TRBJ1-1; the D is unclear. Germline V CDR1 and CDR2: SGHNT, YYREEE (reference sequence). There are 15 residues in the CDR3. Trimming took off 4 bases at V and 7 bases at J, with 20 bases between the two ends. CDR3 sequence (DNA): TGTGCCAGCAGCCCGGGCGGTAGGTCTCCAAGTGAAGCTTTCTTT. Protein product: CASSPGGRSPSEAFF.

This clone was seen a handful of times. The chain joins TRBV30 to TRBJ1-4; 7 nucleotides line up with TRBD1. CDR1 GTSNPN and CDR2 SVGIG come from the germline V gene (reference sequence). V shed 7 bases, J shed 7 bases, and the junction held 9 bases outside the gene matches. The CDR3 spans 13 residues. The CDR3 nucleotides are TGTGCCTTAGACAGGGTCAGAGGTGAAAAACTGTTTTTT. It codes for CALDRVRGEKLFF.

Only a few counts were recorded for this clone. This sequence joins TRBV7-9 and TRBJ2-5; D is perhaps TRBD2 (6 bases). The CDR3 has 15 amino acids. The V and J ends lost 5 bases and 5 bases respectively, with 18 bases between them. CDR1 SEHNR and CDR2 FQNEAQ come from the germline V gene (reference sequence). CDR3: CASSERRDWLETQYF. The CDR3 DNA is TGTGCCAGCAGCGAACGCCGGGACTGGCTCGAGACCCAGTACTTC.

The rearrangement joins TRBV28 to TRBJ2-6, with a tentative D call TRBD2 (6 bases). The CDR3 runs 15 residues. Germline V gene data show CDR1 as MDHEN and CDR2 as SYDVKM. Trimming pared 2 bases from V and 4 bases from J, leaving 9 bases between. Here the CDR3 DNA reads TGTGCCAGCAGTTTAGGGGGGTCCGGGGCCAACGTCCTGACTTTC. Translation: CASSLGGSGANVLTF.

This clone has only one observation. Other DNA sequences of this sample code for an identical CDR3. The J gene is TRBJ2-5, the V gene TRBV20-1; the D is unclear. CDR1 and CDR2 (germline): DFQATT, SNEGSKA (reference sequence). The CDR3 totals 10 residues. The germline V and J ends were trimmed by 1 base and 5 bases, with 2 bases remaining between them. CDR3 sequence: CSARAETQYF. CDR3 bases: TGCAGTGCTAGAGCTGAGACCCAGTACTTC.

CDR3 loop: CASSLVQDGYTF. CDR3 nucleotide sequence: TGTGCCAGCAGTTTAGTGCAGGATGGCTACACCTTC. The chain employs TRBV28 and TRBJ1-2; no clear D gene. The CDR3 runs 12 residues. V was trimmed by 2 bases and J by 6 bases, leaving 7 bases between them. CDR1 MDHEN and CDR2 SYDVKM come from the germline V gene.

CDR3 bases: TGTGCCAGCAGAAGTCCGGAGGGTTCGTCGGTGCAGTTCTTC. Translated, it gives CASRSPEGSSVQFF. The chain uses TRBV25-1 and TRBJ2-1; possibly TRBD2 for D (6 bases). This CDR3 spans 14 amino acids. The V gene lost 6 bases and the J gene lost 12 bases, with 21 bases spanning the gap. Per the germline V gene, CDR1 is MGHDK and CDR2 is SYGVNS.

The table lists this clone with a few counts. This chain links TRBV5-1 with TRBJ2-5, with D possibly being TRBD1 (6 bases). V dropped 3 bases and J dropped 2 bases, with 14 bases sitting between them. CDR3 length: 15 residues. CDR1 and CDR2 (germline): SGHRS, YFSETQ. The CDR3 here is CASSYQDRPQETQYF. The CDR3 DNA is TGCGCCAGCAGCTATCAAGACAGGCCACAAGAGACCCAGTACTTC.

This sequence joins TRBV5-4 and TRBJ2-5; 8 bases align to TRBD2. Germline assignment: CDR1 SGHNT and CDR2 YYREEE (reference sequence). This CDR3 is 16 amino acids long. The V segment lost 3 bases and the J segment 1 base; nucleotides outside the gene matches: 8. The CDR3 loop reads CASSSPTSGAQETQYF. The CDR3, as DNA: TGTGCCAGCAGCTCACCCACTAGCGGAGCCCAAGAGACCCAGTACTTC.

The CDR3 loop reads CASSLASGSLHF. CDR3 in DNA: TGTGCCAGCAGCTTAGCTTCGGGATCCCTCCACTTT. V usage is TRBV7-8 and J usage is TRBJ1-6; the D is unclear. The V end lost 0 bases, the J end lost 14 bases, and 8 bases lay between the germline ends. Germline CDR1 SGHVS, CDR2 FQNEAQ. The CDR3 spans 12 residues.

This chain links TRBV28 with TRBJ2-5; D may be TRBD2 (6 bases). V was trimmed by 2 bases and J by 5 bases, leaving 12 bases between them. The CDR3 runs 14 residues. Germline CDR1 MDHEN, CDR2 SYDVKM. CDR3 protein: CASSLMASVETQYF. For the CDR3, the DNA is TGTGCCAGCAGTTTAATGGCTAGCGTGGAGACCCAGTACTTC.

Comment on this clone: Possible read error: a much larger clone is one base away. Other DNA sequences in this specimen translate into the identical CDR3. The CDR3 loop reads CAWSGVAGDTQYF. The CDR3 DNA reads TGTGCCTGGAGTGGCGTAGCGGGGGATACGCAGTATTTT. The gene calls are TRBV30 and TRBJ2-3; 8 bases line up with TRBD2. The germline CDR1 and CDR2 sequences are GTSNPN and SVGIG (reference sequence). This CDR3 is built from 13 residues. V gave up 1 base and J gave up 6 bases; unmatched junction bases: 3. Together with reference TRBV30 and TRBJ2-3, the CDR3 gives the full variable domain: SQTIHQWPATLVQPVGSPLSLECTVEGTSNPNLYWYRQAAGRGLQLLFYSVGIGQISSEVPQNLSASRPQDRQFILSSKKLLLSDSGFYLCAWSGVAGDTQYFGPGTRLTVL.

The rearrangement links TRBV19 to TRBJ2-7, with 13 bases lining up with TRBD2. Germline V gene data show CDR1 as LNHDA and CDR2 as SQIVND (reference sequence). This CDR3 spans 16 amino acids. Unmatched junction bases numbered 13, after V lost 7 bases and J lost 7 bases. The CDR3 nucleotides are TGTGCCAGTAAGGGGACTAGCGGGGTAACACATCGTGAGCAGTACTTC. Translation: CASKGTSGVTHREQYF.

The gene calls are TRBV2 and TRBJ2-5; tentatively, D is TRBD2 (6 bases). Germline-derived CDR1 and CDR2 are SNHLY and FYNNEI. The CDR3 length is 14 residues. Trimming removed 4 bases from V and 1 base from J, with 10 bases in between. This CDR3 is CASSVAGSQETQYF. The CDR3 coding sequence is TGTGCCAGCAGTGTGGCGGGAAGCCAAGAGACCCAGTACTTC. The full variable domain, its missing parts supplied by reference TRBV2 and TRBJ2-5, is EPEVTQTPSHQVTQMGQEVILRCVPISNHLYFYWYRQILGQKVEFLVSFYNNEISEKSEIFDDQFSVERPDGSNFTLKIRSTKLEDSAMYFCASSVAGSQETQYFGPGTRLLVL.

The chain carries TRBV5-6 and TRBJ2-3; D perhaps matches TRBD2 (5 bases). Germline V gene lookup returns CDR1 SGHDT and CDR2 YYEEEE. This CDR3 region has 15 residues. Trimming left V 0 bases short and J 4 bases short, with 12 bases between. CDR3 DNA: TGTGCCAGCAGCTTGGCGAGCGGTTCCGCAGATACGCAGTATTTT. Protein sequence: CASSLASGSADTQYF.

Only a few counts were recorded for this clone. The rearrangement links TRBV2 to TRBJ1-2; D unclear. The CDR3 has 15 amino acids. The V and J ends lost 5 bases and 8 bases respectively, with 21 bases between them. The germline CDR1 and CDR2 sequences are SNHLY and FYNNEI. CDR3 in DNA: TGTGCCAGCAGTCGGATAATCCCCGGCCTCGGGGGCTACACCTTC. It specifies CASSRIIPGLGGYTF.

The V call is TRBV7-6, the J call TRBJ1-1, with 10 bases identical to TRBD1. CDR1 and CDR2 (germline): SGHVS, FNYEAQ. V trimming: 1 base; J trimming: 5 bases; junction bases outside the gene matches: 4. CDR3 size: 15 residues. Here the CDR3 DNA reads TGTGCCAGCAGCTTAGTTGGGACAGGGGAAACTGAAGCTTTCTTT. This codes for CASSLVGTGETEAFF.

The chain employs TRBV9 and TRBJ2-5; TRBD1 agrees at 7 bases. The CDR3 runs to 15 residues. Germline V CDR1 and CDR2: SGDLS, YYNGEE. V was clipped by 3 bases and J by 4 bases; unmatched bases: 9. The CDR3 DNA is TGTGCCAGCAGCGCACTACAGGGGACCACAGAGACCCAGTACTTC. It codes for CASSALQGTTETQYF. Using reference TRBV9 and TRBJ2-5 for the parts outside the CDR3, the full variable domain is DSGVTQTPKHLITATGQRVTLRCSPRSGDLSVYWYQQSLDQGLQFLIQYYNGEERAKGNILERFSAQQFPDLHSELNLSSLELGDSALYFCASSALQGTTETQYFGPGTRLLVL.

About this clone: A much larger clone lies a single base off, so this may be a read error. Other nucleotide sequences from this sample produce the same CDR3. This chain links TRBV5-1 with TRBJ2-3; 11 nucleotides agree with TRBD1. Germline V lookup: CDR1 SGHRS, CDR2 YFSETQ. V was pared by 2 bases and J by 0 bases, with 2 bases of the junction left unmatched. This CDR3 comprises 16 residues. This CDR3 is CASSLGQGASTDTQYF. Written as DNA, the CDR3 is TGCGCCAGCAGCTTAGGACAGGGGGCTAGCACAGATACGCAGTATTTT.

The chain combines TRBV11-2 with TRBJ1-1, with D tentatively TRBD1 (5 bases). The ends were cut back, 5 bases at V and 1 base at J, with 8 bases in the middle. In germline, CDR1 is SGHAT, CDR2 FQNNGV. CDR3 length: 13 residues. As DNA, the CDR3 is TGTGCCAGCAGCCAGGGTTGGAACACTGAAGCTTTCTTT. Protein product: CASSQGWNTEAFF.

This clone was observed a handful of times. The chain couples TRBV11-2 to TRBJ1-1, with D possibly TRBD1 on 5 matching bases. Trimming cost V 0 bases and J 1 base, with 6 bases left between them. CDR1 SGHAT and CDR2 FQNNGV come from the germline V gene. The CDR3 length is 14 residues. In nucleotides, the CDR3 is TGTGCCAGCAGCTTAGAAGGGGCGAACACTGAAGCTTTCTTT. Protein: CASSLEGANTEAFF. The full variable domain, completed using reference TRBV11-2 and TRBJ1-1, is EAGVAQSPRYKIIEKRQSVAFWCNPISGHATLYWYQQILGQGPKLLIQFQNNGVVDDSQLPKDRFSAERLKGVDSTLKIQPAKLEDSAVYLCASSLEGANTEAFFGQGTRLTVV.

This clone was seen a handful of times. The gene calls are TRBV6-1 and TRBJ2-2; the D is unclear. Germline assignment: CDR1 MNHNS and CDR2 SASEGT. The CDR3 length is 12 residues. Trimming cost V 7 bases and J 5 bases, with 8 bases left between them. The CDR3 bases are TGTGCCAGCATCAACCCGACCGGGGAGCTGTTTTTT. Residues: CASINPTGELFF.